These T cell receptor beta chains were read from a single sample in a study of siplizumab effects on memory and regulatory T cells. Repertoires were generated with immunoSEQ multiplex PCR, while TCRdb's copy carries only in-frame clones and drops some. The table lists about 110,000 clones, roughly 92% of them singletons. Sequencing was carried out using CD4+ T cells sorted from blood. The source of these receptors is a human donor in good health. The CDR3 runs from the conserved cysteine through the conserved F or W. The D gene is left open where the match is weak. The size field is filled for only some rows; it gives once, few, many or a size class.

j_call: TRBJ2-4
d_call: TRBD2
clone_size: few
cdr3_length: 17
v_call: TRBV19
cdr3_aa: CASSTAPGTSRLNIQYF
cdr3_nt: TGTGCCAGTAGTACCGCCCCCGGGACTAGCAGACTAAACATTCAGTACTTC

j_call: TRBJ2-5
d_call: TRBD2
clone_size: NA
cdr3_length: 16
v_call: TRBV4-2
cdr3_aa: CASSQGLAGARETQYF
cdr3_nt: TGTGCCAGCAGCCAAGGACTAGCGGGGGCCCGGGAGACCCAGTACTTC

j_call: TRBJ2-5
d_call: NA
clone_size: NA
cdr3_length: 14
v_call: TRBV5-1
cdr3_aa: CASSLGDSQETQYF
cdr3_nt: TGCGCCAGCAGCTTGGGGGACTCCCAAGAGACCCAGTACTTC

j_call: TRBJ2-1
d_call: NA
clone_size: NA
cdr3_length: 14
v_call: TRBV5-1
cdr3_aa: CASSLGSGPLEQFF
cdr3_nt: TGCGCCAGCAGCTTGGGGTCTGGTCCCCTTGAGCAGTTCTTC

j_call: TRBJ2-5
d_call: NA
clone_size: once
cdr3_length: 15
v_call: TRBV5-1
cdr3_aa: CASSLAKRAEETQYF
cdr3_nt: TGCGCCAGCAGCTTGGCCAAGCGGGCTGAAGAGACCCAGTACTTC

j_call: TRBJ1-6
d_call: NA
clone_size: NA
cdr3_length: 14
v_call: TRBV6-5
cdr3_aa: CASSYSRGNSPLHF
cdr3_nt: TGTGCCAGCAGTTACTCCAGGGGAAATTCACCCCTCCACTTT

j_call: TRBJ2-2
d_call: TRBD1
clone_size: NA
cdr3_length: 14
v_call: TRBV5-1
cdr3_aa: CASSLTGDGGELFF
cdr3_nt: TGCGCCAGCAGCCTGACAGGGGATGGCGGGGAGCTGTTTTTT

j_call: TRBJ1-1
d_call: NA
clone_size: once
cdr3_length: 14
v_call: TRBV5-1
cdr3_aa: CASSPGTLNTEAFF
cdr3_nt: TGCGCCAGCAGCCCAGGGACATTGAACACTGAAGCTTTCTTT

j_call: TRBJ2-3
d_call: TRBD2
clone_size: once
cdr3_length: 15
v_call: TRBV28
cdr3_aa: CASSIPSGRRDTQYF
cdr3_nt: TGTGCCAGCAGTATACCTAGCGGGAGGAGGGATACGCAGTATTTT

j_call: TRBJ2-7
d_call: NA
clone_size: NA
cdr3_length: 12
v_call: TRBV6-6
cdr3_aa: CATGTLSYEQYF
cdr3_nt: TGTGCCACCGGGACCCTTTCCTACGAGCAGTACTTC

j_call: TRBJ1-2
d_call: NA
clone_size: once
cdr3_length: 14
v_call: TRBV19
cdr3_aa: CASRPGLVDYGYTF
cdr3_nt: TGTGCCAGTAGACCCGGACTTGTCGACTATGGCTACACCTTC

j_call: TRBJ2-1
d_call: NA
clone_size: NA
cdr3_length: 14
v_call: TRBV5-4
cdr3_aa: CASSPRPPNNEQFF
cdr3_nt: TGTGCCAGCAGTCCGCGGCCACCAAACAATGAGCAGTTCTTC